The clone carrying this TCR beta chain appeared a few times. These data belong to a study of CD8 T cells in ankylosing spondylitis. One entry per CDR3 protein results from TCRdb running MiXCR on the 5' RACE reads. This sample has around 140,000 distinct CDR3 sequences, with about an eighth found just once. The CDR3 contains 15 residues. Germline V gives CDR1 SGHTA, CDR2 FQGNSA. Deletions cut 3 bases from V and 2 bases from J, with 12 bases between. The source of this sequence is a female donor with ankylosing spondylitis or in good health (not recorded which). This chain links TRBV7-2 with TRBJ2-3; maybe TRBD2 (5 bases). The specimen was blood, either unsorted or a sorted T cell fraction (not recorded which). The CDR3 nucleotides are TGTGCCAGCAGCTTTCGAAGAGGGCCCACAGATACGCAGTATTTT. Its translation is CASSFRRGPTDTQYF. Full variable domain (outside the CDR3, taken from reference TRBV7-2 and TRBJ2-3): GAGVSQSPSNKVTEKGKDVELRCDPISGHTALYWYRQSLGQGLEFLIYFQGNSAPDKSGLPSDRFSAERTGGSVSTLTIQRTQQEDSAVYLCASSFRRGPTDTQYFGPGTRLTVL.